Below, 15 T cell receptor beta chains from the same sample are listed, as sequenced in a study of cytomegalovirus exposure and HLA in healthy donors. The primer mix had 60 Vbeta and 13 Jbeta primers. Here immunoSEQ multiplex PCR was the method, and the copy in TCRdb shows in-frame clones only, minus some. The sample has approximately 110,000 clones, 74% seen once. Sequencing input: PBMCs. Every receptor here comes from a man aged 45-65 years in good health and CMV-seropositive.

The chain couples TRBV5-1 to TRBJ2-1, with 8 bases fitting TRBD2. V lost 2 bases and J lost 1; bases outside the gene matches: 5. This CDR3 comprises 16 residues. Germline loops: CDR1 SGHRS, CDR2 YFSETQ. The CDR3 region is CASSFSGIMSYNEQFF. The CDR3 DNA sequence: TGCGCCAGCAGCTTTAGCGGGATAATGTCCTACAATGAGCAGTTCTTC.

The J gene is TRBJ2-1, the V gene TRBV6-1; a possible D gene is TRBD2 (5 bases). Germline lookup yields CDR1 MNHNS and CDR2 SASEGT. V lost 4 bases and J 0 bases, leaving 7 bases between the germline ends. The CDR3 totals 14 residues. As DNA, the CDR3 is TGTGCCAGCAGTGTAGGGAGCTCCTACAATGAGCAGTTCTTC. Amino acids: CASSVGSSYNEQFF.

V and J are TRBV7-6 and TRBJ1-6; 8 nucleotides agree with TRBD1. This CDR3 has 16 residues. The trim removed 0 bases at V and 9 bases at J, leaving 7 bases unmatched. Germline CDR1 reads SGHVS; CDR2 reads FNYEAQ. The DNA of the CDR3 is TGTGCCAGCAGCTTAGCGATCAGGGGGCAAGGTTCACCCCTCCACTTT. It yields the protein CASSLAIRGQGSPLHF.

The chain combines TRBV5-1 with TRBJ1-1, with D possibly TRBD1 on 6 matching bases. The CDR3 extends over 14 amino acids. The germline gives CDR1 SGHRS, CDR2 YFSETQ. V was clipped by 2 bases and J by 5 bases, with 13 bases between them. The CDR3 sequence is CASSLLQGGTEAFF. The CDR3 nucleotides are TGCGCCAGCAGCTTATTACAGGGTGGGACTGAAGCTTTCTTT.

This clone was recorded a few times. The V and J genes are TRBV29-1 and TRBJ2-3, with 9 bases aligning to TRBD2. This CDR3 region has 14 residues. V lost 4 bases to trimming and J lost 1 base; unmatched junction nucleotides: 3. Germline CDR1 SQVTM, CDR2 ANQGSEA. The CDR3: CSVVAGDGTDTQYF. The DNA for the CDR3 is TGCAGCGTTGTAGCGGGAGATGGCACAGATACGCAGTATTTT.

This clone was recorded only once. The chain recombines TRBV28 with TRBJ1-5; tentatively, D is TRBD1 (6 bases). Trimming pared 7 bases from V and 6 bases from J, leaving 19 bases between. The germline V gene encodes CDR1 MDHEN and CDR2 SYDVKM. This CDR3 comprises 15 residues. The CDR3 sequence is CASTSWRGAGQPQHF. CDR3 in DNA: TGTGCCAGCACTTCTTGGCGGGGGGCGGGTCAGCCCCAGCATTTT.

This chain uses TRBV4-2 with TRBJ1-1; 7 positions agree with TRBD1. Germline V gene data show CDR1 as LGHNA and CDR2 as YNFKEQ. The CDR3 has 14 amino acids. V lost 0 bases, J lost 5 bases, and 3 bases stayed unmatched. As DNA, the CDR3 is TGTGCCAGCAGCCAAGAACAGGGGAGGACTGAAGCTTTCTTT. The encoded protein is CASSQEQGRTEAFF.

Points on this clone: In the same sample, other DNA sequences code for this CDR3. The V call is TRBV2, the J call TRBJ2-3; maybe TRBD2 (5 bases). CDR1 SNHLY and CDR2 FYNNEI come from the germline V gene. V was cut by 2 bases and J by 1 base, with 10 bases left in between. This CDR3 has 15 residues. CDR3 sequence reads: CASSERASRTDTQYF. CDR3 nucleotide sequence: TGTGCCAGCAGTGAAAGGGCTAGCCGCACAGATACGCAGTATTTT.

This chain uses TRBV2 with TRBJ2-1; 11 bases are shared with TRBD2. Looked up from germline, CDR1 is SNHLY and CDR2 is FYNNEI. The CDR3 length is 16 residues. V was pared by 7 bases and J by 6 bases, with 11 bases of the junction left unmatched. Written as DNA, the CDR3 is TGTGCCAGCAAGGGGCCGACTAGCGGGGCGATCAATGAGCAGTTCTTC. It is translated as CASKGPTSGAINEQFF.

Details on this clone: A read error may produce the germline difference seen at one junction end. The sample contains more than one DNA sequence encoding this CDR3. The J gene is TRBJ1-2, the V gene TRBV28; the D gene is possibly TRBD1 (5 bases). Per germline, CDR1 MDHEN and CDR2 SYDVKM. There are 11 residues in the CDR3. CDR3 amino acids: CASSWDLGYTF. In DNA form, the CDR3 reads TGCGCCAGCAGCTGGGACTTGGGCTACACCTTC.

The CDR3 region is CASRRTGGETQYF. CDR3 nucleotides: TGCGCCAGCCGACGGACAGGGGGGGAGACCCAGTACTTC. This chain uses TRBV5-1 with TRBJ2-5; 10 bases fit TRBD1. Germline trimming cut 7 bases from V and 5 bases from J; bases unmatched to any gene: 5. Germline V gives CDR1 SGHRS, CDR2 YFSETQ. CDR3 size: 13 residues. Using reference TRBV5-1 and TRBJ2-5 for the parts outside the CDR3, the full variable domain is KAGVTQTPRYLIKTRGQQVTLSCSPISGHRSVSWYQQTPGQGLQFLFEYFSETQRNKGNFPGRFSGRQFSNSRSEMNVSTLELGDSALYLCASRRTGGETQYFGPGTRLLVL.

There are a few counts of this clone. The chain combines TRBV28 with TRBJ2-7; 7 bases fit TRBD2. V was pared by 7 bases and J by 4 bases, with 19 bases of the junction left unmatched. CDR1 is MDHEN and CDR2 is SYDVKM in the germline V gene. The CDR3 has 17 residues. The CDR3 coding sequence is TGTGCCAGCAAACGATCATGGCTAGCGGAAAGGAGGTACGAGCAGTACTTC. Its translation is CASKRSWLAERRYEQYF.

The chain employs TRBV11-2 and TRBJ1-1, with 7 bases matching TRBD1. Losses at the gene ends were 5 bases for V and 1 base for J; bases not matched to a gene: 4. CDR1 and CDR2 (germline): SGHAT, FQNNGV. The CDR3 has 14 residues. CDR3: CASSGRQGNTEAFF. CDR3 sequence (DNA): TGTGCCAGCAGCGGGCGACAGGGGAACACTGAAGCTTTCTTT.

The chain carries TRBV2 and TRBJ2-5; the match to TRBD2 covers 11 bases. Per the germline V gene, CDR1 is SNHLY and CDR2 is FYNNEI. The length of the CDR3 is 15 residues. With V trimmed by 10 bases and J by 1 base, 8 bases remained unmatched. The CDR3 reads CATRGLAGGQETQYF. As DNA, the CDR3 is TGTGCCACCCGAGGTCTAGCGGGGGGCCAAGAGACCCAGTACTTC.

V and J are TRBV28 and TRBJ1-2, with D unresolved. V shed 4 bases and J shed 4 bases, with 22 bases lying between them. Germline CDR1 is MDHEN and CDR2 is SYDVKM. The CDR3 has 17 residues. CDR3 amino acids: CASSSKTRGIFSYGYTF. CDR3 nucleotide sequence: TGTGCCAGCAGTTCAAAAACACGCGGCATTTTTAGCTATGGCTACACCTTC.